A single sample is the source of the 28 T cell receptor beta chains below, sequenced in a study of cytomegalovirus exposure and HLA in healthy donors. The data were produced by immunoSEQ multiplex PCR, yet TCRdb's version contains in-frame clones alone and is incomplete. This sample yields some 180,000 clones, of which 80% to 85% are seen a single time; 0.95% to 1.5% belongs to the top ten. The material sequenced was PBMCs. The receptor set was obtained from a woman younger than 45 in good health and CMV-seronegative.

The genes are TRBV18 and TRBJ2-7, with 10 bases fitting TRBD1. This CDR3 has 16 residues. Germline CDR1 reads KGHSH; CDR2 reads LQKENI. The J segment lost 3 bases and the V segment lost 3 bases, leaving 8 bases of the junction unmatched. This CDR3 reads CASSPSLDRGFYEQYF. In nucleotides, the CDR3 is TGTGCCAGCTCACCCTCCTTGGACAGGGGGTTCTACGAGCAGTACTTC.

The rearrangement joins TRBV7-9 to TRBJ2-4; D possibly corresponds to TRBD2 (6 bases). Trimming took 5 bases from V and 2 from J, leaving 10 bases between them. CDR1 and CDR2 (germline): SEHNR, FQNEAQ (reference sequence). The length of the CDR3 is 14 residues. The CDR3 DNA reads as TGTGCCAGCAGCCCGAGGACTACCAAAAACATTCAGTACTTC. It yields the protein CASSPRTTKNIQYF.

The V and J genes are TRBV30 and TRBJ1-5; D unclear. The ends were cut back, 3 bases at V and 6 bases at J, with 15 bases in the middle. Per the germline V gene, CDR1 is GTSNPN and CDR2 is SVGIG (reference sequence). The CDR3 is 14 residues long. The CDR3 DNA follows: TGTGCCTGGAGCAAAGCAACAGAATCTCAGCCCCAGCATTTT. Encoded protein: CAWSKATESQPQHF.

The chain links TRBV7-3 to TRBJ2-5, with 9 nucleotides matching TRBD1. Germline trimming cut 2 bases from V and 5 bases from J; bases unmatched to any gene: 6. The germline CDR1 and CDR2 sequences are SGHTA and FQGTGA. The CDR3 covers 15 residues. Here the CDR3 reads CASSLWGQGGETQYF. DNA for the CDR3: TGTGCCAGCAGCTTATGGGGACAGGGAGGGGAGACCCAGTACTTC.

The chain employs TRBV5-1 and TRBJ2-7, with TRBD1 matching over 9 bases. V gave up 4 bases and J gave up 1 base; unmatched junction bases: 6. This CDR3 region has 15 residues. Germline V lookup: CDR1 SGHRS, CDR2 YFSETQ. The CDR3 DNA follows: TGCGCCAGCAGCGCACCGGGACAGGGTTCCTACGAGCAGTACTTC. As protein: CASSAPGQGSYEQYF.

The V gene is TRBV6-5, the J gene TRBJ2-7; 7 bases are a match to TRBD1. V lost 2 bases and J lost 2; bases outside the gene matches: 9. Germline CDR1 is MNHEY and CDR2 is SVGAGI. The CDR3 sequence is 16 residues long. CDR3 protein: CASSYIGTALTYEQYF. The CDR3, as DNA: TGTGCCAGCAGTTACATTGGGACAGCGTTAACCTACGAGCAGTACTTC.

The gene calls are TRBV28 and TRBJ2-7, with 7 bases matching TRBD2. The CDR3 length is 16 residues. CDR1 is MDHEN and CDR2 is SYDVKM in the germline V gene. V lost 3 bases, J lost 0 bases, and 8 bases stayed unmatched. In DNA form, the CDR3 reads TGTGCCAGCAGTTTGATTTTGGGGGGGGACTCCTACGAGCAGTACTTC. Protein: CASSLILGGDSYEQYF.

This chain links TRBV4-2 with TRBJ2-1; D is unresolved. Trimming left V 4 bases short and J 10 bases short, with 14 bases between. The germline CDR1 and CDR2 sequences are LGHNA and YNFKEQ. The CDR3 runs to 13 residues. The DNA of the CDR3 is TGTGCCAGCAGCCTACCAGCGTCCCAAGAGCAGTTCTTC. Protein: CASSLPASQEQFF.

The chain combines TRBV6-5 with TRBJ2-1; weak D call: TRBD1 (5 bases). CDR3 size: 15 residues. V was cut by 6 bases and J by 1 base, with 13 bases left in between. Germline assignment: CDR1 MNHEY and CDR2 SVGAGI. The chain's CDR3 is CASSRDSISYNEQFF. CDR3 bases: TGTGCCAGCAGCCGAGACAGTATATCCTACAATGAGCAGTTCTTC.

The chain is built from TRBV4-1 and TRBJ2-7; D is uncertain. This CDR3 comprises 14 residues. Trimming removed 0 bases from V and 3 bases from J, with 9 bases in between. Germline values: CDR1 MGHRA, CDR2 YSYEKL. The CDR3 bases are TGCGCCAGCAGCCAAGATAATGACAACTACGAGCAGTACTTC. This gives the protein CASSQDNDNYEQYF.

The V and J genes are TRBV19 and TRBJ2-5, with 7 bases identical to TRBD2. The CDR3 sequence is 18 residues long. Trimming removed 6 bases from V and 5 bases from J; junction bases left unmatched: 21. CDR1 is LNHDA, CDR2 SQIVND, per germline (reference sequence). Written as DNA, the CDR3 is TGTGCCAGTAGCCCCCTCGGGGGAGGGTCCCCTGCGCGGGAGACCCAGTACTTC. It yields the protein CASSPLGGGSPARETQYF.

The chain uses TRBV4-1 and TRBJ2-4; 8 bases are a match to TRBD1. Germline CDR1 and CDR2: MGHRA and YSYEKL. The CDR3 spans 17 residues. Trimming cost V 0 bases and J 2 bases; bases outside gene matches: 6. The CDR3 nucleotides read TGCGCCAGCAGCCAAGATTCGCAGGGGGCACCCAAAAACATTCAGTACTTC. This translates into CASSQDSQGAPKNIQYF.

V is TRBV4-2 and J is TRBJ2-3; 8 nucleotides match TRBD2. Germline CDR1 and CDR2: LGHNA and YNFKEQ. The CDR3 is 16 residues long. The V segment lost 4 bases and the J segment 2 bases; nucleotides outside the gene matches: 8. DNA for the CDR3: TGTGCCAGCAGCCCCCAAAGCGGGAGCCCCACAGATACGCAGTATTTT. This encodes CASSPQSGSPTDTQYF.

The V and J genes are TRBV7-2 and TRBJ2-1; 8 bases are a match to TRBD2. Trimming cost V 3 bases and J 3 bases; bases outside gene matches: 4. The CDR3 has 15 residues. In germline, CDR1 is SGHTA, CDR2 FQGNSA. Here the CDR3 reads CASSFGLAIYNEQFF. CDR3 nucleotides: TGTGCCAGCAGCTTCGGACTAGCTATCTACAATGAGCAGTTCTTC.

This clone was picked up one time. V usage is TRBV27 and J usage is TRBJ2-2, with 7 nucleotides matching TRBD2. The CDR3 is made up of 15 amino acids. The J segment lost 1 base and the V segment lost 5 bases, leaving 4 bases of the junction unmatched. Looked up from germline, CDR1 is MNHEY and CDR2 is SMNVEV (reference sequence). Written as DNA, the CDR3 is TGTGCCAGCAGTCTTAGCGGGCGGAACACCGGGGAGCTGTTTTTT. Protein sequence: CASSLSGRNTGELFF.

The chain has TRBV15 and TRBJ1-5; 8 positions agree with TRBD1. The CDR3 is 15 residues long. Germline V CDR1 and CDR2: LNHNV, YYDKDF (reference sequence). V lost 5 bases and J lost 10; bases outside the gene matches: 13. CDR3 nucleotide sequence: TGTGCCACCAGCGGAAACCCAGGGGGCCAAAATCCCCAGCATTTT. Encoded protein: CATSGNPGGQNPQHF.

The chain carries TRBV5-4 and TRBJ2-7; 7 positions match TRBD1. CDR1 SGHNT and CDR2 YYREEE come from the germline V gene (reference sequence). This CDR3 region has 13 residues. V lost 4 bases to trimming and J lost 4 bases; unmatched junction nucleotides: 5. CDR3 sequence: CASSVEQGYEQYF. The CDR3 DNA follows: TGTGCCAGCAGCGTTGAACAGGGGTACGAGCAGTACTTC.

The gene calls are TRBV4-2 and TRBJ2-7, with no clear D. The CDR3 runs 16 residues. The germline gives CDR1 LGHNA, CDR2 YNFKEQ. V was trimmed by 3 bases and J by 1 base, leaving 16 bases between them. Here the CDR3 reads CASSHPNSWSSYEQYF. For the CDR3, the DNA is TGTGCCAGCAGCCATCCCAATAGTTGGTCGTCCTACGAGCAGTACTTC.

This clone was seen only a few times. The genes are TRBV6-6 and TRBJ1-5; D gene uncertain. V was pared by 7 bases and J by 4 bases, with 11 bases between. From germline, CDR1 is MNHNY and CDR2 SVGAGI (reference sequence). This CDR3 spans 13 amino acids. DNA for the CDR3: TGTGCCAGCACCTATGCGGGGAATCAGCCCCAGCATTTT. Translation gives CASTYAGNQPQHF.

This clone showed up just a few times. The chain couples TRBV28 to TRBJ2-5, with D hard to call. The V end was cut by 5 bases, the J end by 0 bases, with 10 bases between. Per the germline V gene, CDR1 is MDHEN and CDR2 is SYDVKM. This CDR3 has 14 amino acids. This CDR3 reads CASSIQAYQETQYF. As DNA, the CDR3 is TGTGCCAGCAGTATACAAGCGTACCAAGAGACCCAGTACTTC.

The V call is TRBV5-6, the J call TRBJ2-1; D is unclear. The CDR3 sequence is 14 residues long. V shed 0 bases and J shed 5 bases, with 9 bases lying between them. Germline CDR1 reads SGHDT; CDR2 reads YYEEEE. The CDR3 nucleotides are TGTGCCAGCAGCTTGGGTTATGGCCACAATGAGCAGTTCTTC. It encodes CASSLGYGHNEQFF.

This rearrangement joins TRBV6-5 to TRBJ2-3, with no clear D. This CDR3 is built from 13 residues. The V end lost 5 bases, the J end lost 6 bases, and 12 bases lay between the germline ends. Germline values: CDR1 MNHEY, CDR2 SVGAGI. Here the CDR3 DNA reads TGTGCCAGCAGTCCCCCTCTAGAGGATACGCAGTATTTT. Protein sequence: CASSPPLEDTQYF.

The rearrangement joins TRBV5-1 to TRBJ1-6; 9 positions match TRBD1. This CDR3 contains 14 residues. Germline-derived CDR1 and CDR2 are SGHRS and YFSETQ. Trimming took 2 bases from V and 9 from J; bases not matched to a gene: 3. In nucleotides, the CDR3 is TGCGCCAGCAGCTTAACAGGGGGCGTTTCACCCCTCCACTTT. Encoded protein: CASSLTGGVSPLHF.

The chain combines TRBV15 with TRBJ1-2; D is perhaps TRBD1 (6 bases). The CDR3 sequence is 15 residues long. Germline V gives CDR1 LNHNV, CDR2 YYDKDF (reference sequence). V was pared by 4 bases and J by 3 bases, with 15 bases between. The CDR3: CATSTPSAGDYGYTF. CDR3 sequence (DNA): TGTGCCACCAGCACACCCTCCGCAGGGGACTATGGCTACACCTTC.

The chain employs TRBV7-8 and TRBJ2-7; D is possibly TRBD2 (6 bases). The V end lost 5 bases, the J end lost 6 bases, and 14 bases lay between the germline ends. Germline V gives CDR1 SGHVS, CDR2 FQNEAQ. The CDR3 is 13 residues long. The CDR3 protein is CASSARLVREQYF. CDR3 nucleotides: TGTGCCAGCAGCGCAAGACTAGTCCGCGAGCAGTACTTC.

The V gene is TRBV6-1, the J gene TRBJ1-2; TRBD1 aligns across 9 bases. The ends lost 7 bases at V and 2 bases at J; junction bases unmatched: 8. Germline V gives CDR1 MNHNS, CDR2 SASEGT. The CDR3 is made up of 15 amino acids. This CDR3 reads CASTSPDRGNYGYTF. CDR3 DNA: TGTGCCAGCACCTCCCCTGACAGGGGGAACTATGGCTACACCTTC.

The chain combines TRBV30 with TRBJ1-4; TRBD1 matches 12 bases. Germline V lookup: CDR1 GTSNPN, CDR2 SVGIG (reference sequence). The V and J ends lost 3 bases and 8 bases, in that order; junction bases with no gene match: 7. This CDR3 contains 15 residues. The CDR3 nucleotides are TGTGCCTGGAGGTCGCCCGGGACAGGGGGCGAAAAACTGTTTTTT. Its translation is CAWRSPGTGGEKLFF. Full variable domain (remainder filled in from reference TRBV30 and TRBJ1-4): SQTIHQWPATLVQPVGSPLSLECTVEGTSNPNLYWYRQAAGRGLQLLFYSVGIGQISSEVPQNLSASRPQDRQFILSSKKLLLSDSGFYLCAWRSPGTGGEKLFFGSGTQLSVL.

This chain connects TRBV4-1 to TRBJ1-6, with TRBD1 identical over 7 bases. The trim removed 3 bases at V and 7 bases at J, leaving 9 bases unmatched. This CDR3 has 16 residues. Germline CDR1 is MGHRA and CDR2 is YSYEKL. The CDR3 coding sequence is TGCGCCAGCAGCCACGCTCCGGGACAGTCAAATTCACCCCTCCACTTT. Its protein product is CASSHAPGQSNSPLHF.